The T cell receptor (beta chain) described here comes from a study of cytomegalovirus exposure and HLA in healthy donors. This CDR3 comprises 12 residues. V was shortened by 10 bases and J by 14 bases, with 23 bases between the two germline ends. Germline CDR1 and CDR2: WSHSY and SAAADI. PCR involved 60 Vbeta and 13 Jbeta primers. Using immunoSEQ multiplex PCR, the repertoire was profiled, and TCRdb retains in-frame clones only, with some absent. The profile shows some 98,000 clones, about 81% of them singletons. The donors comprised healthy bone marrow donors. The chain employs TRBV10-2 and TRBJ1-2; D may be TRBD1 (6 bases). This clonotype was obtained from a man in his forties in good health and CMV-seronegative. Sequenced material: PBMCs. The CDR3: CATRVGDIQATF. The CDR3 coding sequence is TGCGCCACCCGAGTGGGGGACATTCAGGCGACCTTC.